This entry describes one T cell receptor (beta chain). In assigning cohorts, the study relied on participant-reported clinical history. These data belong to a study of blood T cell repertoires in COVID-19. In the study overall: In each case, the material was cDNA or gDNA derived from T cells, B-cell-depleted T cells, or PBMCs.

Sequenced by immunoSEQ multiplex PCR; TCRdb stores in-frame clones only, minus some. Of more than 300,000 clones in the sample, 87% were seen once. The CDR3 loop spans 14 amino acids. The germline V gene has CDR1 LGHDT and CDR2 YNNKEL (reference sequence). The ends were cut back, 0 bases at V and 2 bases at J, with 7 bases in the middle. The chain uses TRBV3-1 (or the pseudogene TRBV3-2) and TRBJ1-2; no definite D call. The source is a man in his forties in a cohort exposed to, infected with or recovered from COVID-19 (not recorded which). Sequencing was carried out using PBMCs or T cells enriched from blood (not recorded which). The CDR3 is CASSQDTRNYGYTF. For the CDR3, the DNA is TGTGCCAGCAGCCAAGATACGAGAAACTATGGCTACACCTTC.